One and the same sample provided the 27 T cell receptor beta chains below, sequenced in a study of neurological immune-mediated disorders. TCRdb processed the 5' RACE reads anew with MiXCR; each CDR3 protein has one entry. The sample records roughly 100,000 distinct CDR3 sequences, under 4.5% being singletons. Source material: PBMCs. The source is a woman between 50 and 59 years old with multiple sclerosis.

This clonotype was counted at least ten times. CDR3 coding DNA: TGTGCCAGCAGCTTCTATGAGATAAAAGAGACCCAGTACTTC. This gives the protein CASSFYEIKETQYF. The chain employs TRBV7-9 and TRBJ2-5; the D is unclear. The germline CDR1 and CDR2 sequences are SEHNR and FQNEAQ (reference sequence). This CDR3 is 14 amino acids long. Trimming cost V 3 bases and J 3 bases, with 11 bases left between them.

Many counts were recorded for this clonotype. V and J are TRBV5-1 and TRBJ2-5; the D is unclear. This CDR3 is 11 amino acids long. V dropped 4 bases and J dropped 2 bases, with 3 bases sitting between them. Germline CDR1 is SGHRS and CDR2 is YFSETQ. The CDR3 DNA is TGCGCCAGCAGCAAACAAGAGACCCAGTACTTC. Translating it yields CASSKQETQYF.

This clonotype was counted many times. The rearrangement links TRBV3-1 to TRBJ2-5; D unresolved. V shed 8 bases and J shed 5 bases, with 3 bases lying between them. The CDR3 spans 9 residues. CDR1 and CDR2 (germline): LGHDT, YNNKEL (reference sequence). CDR3 coding DNA: TGTGCCAGCGGGGAGACCCAGTACTTC. Its protein is CASGETQYF.

This clonotype was detected ten times or more. The chain recombines TRBV5-8 with TRBJ2-5, with a tentative D call TRBD2 (6 bases). CDR1 and CDR2 (germline): SGHTS, YDEGEE. This CDR3 contains 16 residues. Trimming shortened V by 6 bases and J by 8 bases, and 26 bases separated the two germline ends. The CDR3, as DNA: TGTGCCAGCACCCCGAACCCCGGGACTTCCGCTGAAACCCAGTACTTC. It is translated as CASTPNPGTSAETQYF.

This clonotype was counted ten times or more. This rearrangement joins TRBV2 to TRBJ2-7; D is unclear. CDR1 and CDR2 (germline): SNHLY, FYNNEI. The CDR3 spans 13 residues. The V end lost 4 bases, the J end lost 3 bases, and 10 bases lay between the germline ends. The CDR3 protein is CASSVSQHYEQYF. The CDR3 region has the DNA TGTGCCAGCAGTGTGTCGCAGCACTACGAGCAGTACTTC.

This clonotype was seen at least ten times. The chain carries TRBV12-3 or TRBV12-4 and TRBJ2-1, with 8 nucleotides matching TRBD2. The CDR3 extends over 15 amino acids. The J segment lost 7 bases and the V segment lost 2 bases, leaving 7 bases of the junction unmatched. The CDR3 spells CASSLSSGGGNEQFF. The DNA for the CDR3 is TGTGCCAGCAGTTTATCAAGCGGGGGTGGAAATGAGCAGTTCTTC.

This clonotype was detected ten times or more. The rearrangement uses TRBV12-3 or TRBV12-4 and TRBJ2-3, with a possible D match to TRBD1 (6 bases). V gave up 7 bases and J gave up 5 bases, with 16 bases separating them. This CDR3 is 14 amino acids long. In nucleotides, the CDR3 is TGTGCCAGCAATATGGGACACCCCGGAGATACGCAGTATTTT. Translating gives CASNMGHPGDTQYF.

Ten or more counts support this clonotype. The V gene is TRBV14, the J gene TRBJ1-2; D not resolved. Looked up from germline, CDR1 is SGHDN and CDR2 is FVKESK. This CDR3 region has 16 residues. V was shortened by 0 bases and J by 0 bases, with 11 bases between the two germline ends. The DNA of the CDR3 is TGTGCCAGCAGCCAAGATGGGAATTTAGCTAACTATGGCTACACCTTC. It is translated as CASSQDGNLANYGYTF. The full variable domain, in which reference TRBV14 and TRBJ1-2 provide the parts outside the CDR3, is EAGVTQFPSHSVIEKGQTVTLRCDPISGHDNLYWYRRVMGKEIKFLLHFVKESKQDESGMPNNRFLAERTGGTYSTLKVQPAELEDSGVYFCASSQDGNLANYGYTFGSGTRLTVV.

This clonotype was observed at least ten times. J is TRBJ1-4 and V is TRBV3-1, with D unresolved. CDR3 size: 17 residues. The V gene's germline CDR1 is LGHDT and CDR2 YNNKEL (reference sequence). V dropped 0 bases and J dropped 0 bases, with 11 bases sitting between them. The CDR3 DNA sequence: TGTGCCAGCAGCCAAGAGTCGTTCGTCTCAACTAATGAAAAACTGTTTTTT. Its translation: CASSQESFVSTNEKLFF.

Ten or more counts support this clonotype. CDR3 in DNA: TGTGCCAGCAGCCGGGAGACTAGCGGGGGAGAGACCCAGTACTTC. The encoded protein is CASSRETSGGETQYF. The chain has TRBV7-8 and TRBJ2-5; 12 bases line up with TRBD2. Germline CDR1 reads SGHVS; CDR2 reads FQNEAQ. Germline trimming cut 5 bases from V and 4 bases from J; bases unmatched to any gene: 5. The CDR3 totals 15 residues.

This clonotype was seen repeatedly, ten times or more. CDR3 loop: CSASSNFNTEAFF. The CDR3 bases are TGCAGTGCTAGCTCGAATTTTAACACTGAAGCTTTCTTT. The chain uses TRBV20-1 and TRBJ1-1; D ambiguous. This CDR3 has 13 amino acids. Trimming removed 3 bases at V and 2 bases at J, with 10 bases between. Looked up from germline, CDR1 is DFQATT and CDR2 is SNEGSKA (reference sequence).

This clonotype was detected ten times or more. This chain links TRBV5-6 with TRBJ1-5; TRBD1 might be the D (6 bases). V lost 4 bases and J lost 1, with 12 bases in between. Germline V gene data show CDR1 as SGHDT and CDR2 as YYEEEE. The CDR3 is made up of 15 amino acids. The CDR3 is CASSTTGYSNQPQHF. The CDR3 coding sequence is TGTGCCAGCAGCACCACAGGGTACAGCAATCAGCCCCAGCATTTT.

This clonotype was counted at least ten times. This rearrangement joins TRBV10-3 to TRBJ1-1; no reliable D call. This CDR3 spans 13 amino acids. Per the germline V gene, CDR1 is ENHRY and CDR2 is SYGVKD. V was cut by 0 bases and J by 0 bases, with 2 bases left in between. The CDR3 DNA follows: TGTGCCATCAGTGAGTCTTTGAACACTGAAGCTTTCTTT. Its translation: CAISESLNTEAFF.

This clonotype was seen ten or more times. The chain recombines TRBV7-9 with TRBJ2-4, with a tentative D call TRBD1 (5 bases). With 1 base removed from V and 2 bases from J, the gap between germline ends came to 15 bases. This CDR3 spans 17 amino acids. Germline assignment: CDR1 SEHNR and CDR2 FQNEAQ (reference sequence). As DNA, the CDR3 is TGTGCCAGCAGCTTAGATTTAGGGGATGGGACCAAAAACATTCAGTACTTC. This translates into CASSLDLGDGTKNIQYF.

There are many counts of this clonotype. V is TRBV27 and J is TRBJ1-5, with D tentatively TRBD1 (6 bases). The CDR3 consists of 14 residues. The ends were cut back, 10 bases at V and 7 bases at J, with 20 bases in the middle. Germline V gene sequence: CDR1 MNHEY, CDR2 SMNVEV (reference sequence). CDR3 bases: TGTGCCACTCGGTCCACAGGGTCGGGACAGCCCCAGCATTTT. Translated: CATRSTGSGQPQHF.

This clonotype has ten or more counts. The chain joins TRBV20-1 to TRBJ2-3, with D perhaps matching TRBD1 or TRBD2 (6 bases each). Deletions cut 3 bases from V and 3 bases from J, with 13 bases between. The CDR3 contains 14 residues. Germline CDR1 and CDR2: DFQATT and SNEGSKA (reference sequence). The CDR3 nucleotides read TGCAGTGCTAGCGGGGGCCCGGTGACAGATACGCAGTATTTT. Translating it yields CSASGGPVTDTQYF.

This clonotype has ten or more counts. The chain employs TRBV5-6 and TRBJ1-1; maybe TRBD1 (5 bases). Germline loops: CDR1 SGHDT, CDR2 YYEEEE. V was cut by 4 bases and J by 0 bases, with 22 bases left in between. This CDR3 comprises 18 residues. This chain's CDR3 is CASSPTGWGVKVNTEAFF. The DNA for the CDR3 is TGTGCCAGCAGCCCGACGGGATGGGGGGTAAAGGTGAACACTGAAGCTTTCTTT.

This clonotype was seen ten or more times. This chain uses TRBV24-1 with TRBJ2-7, with 9 positions matching TRBD2. Germline assignment: CDR1 KGHDR and CDR2 SFDVKD. The CDR3 totals 15 residues. The V and J ends lost 4 bases and 5 bases, in that order; junction bases with no gene match: 8. CDR3 sequence (DNA): TGTGCCACCAGTGACCACCTAGCGGGGAGAAACGAGCAGTACTTC. Translated, it gives CATSDHLAGRNEQYF.

This clonotype was seen at least ten times. The chain carries TRBV5-1 and TRBJ1-2; D gene unclear. Trimming stripped 0 bases from V and 6 bases from J, with 9 bases between. The CDR3 totals 13 residues. Germline lookup yields CDR1 SGHRS and CDR2 YFSETQ. CDR3 amino acids: CASSLDGEDGYTF. The CDR3 DNA is TGCGCCAGCAGCTTGGATGGGGAGGATGGCTACACCTTC.

The sample holds many counts of this clonotype. This sequence joins TRBV12-3 or TRBV12-4 and TRBJ1-2; 7 bases align to TRBD1. J gave up 11 bases and V 7 bases, and 10 bases lay outside the gene matches. This CDR3 has 12 amino acids. The CDR3 region is CASTDGGGAYTF. The CDR3 bases are TGTGCCAGCACCGATGGAGGGGGCGCTTACACCTTC.

This clonotype was seen ten or more times. The chain links TRBV29-1 to TRBJ2-3; 7 nucleotides match TRBD1. The V segment lost 4 bases and the J segment 0 bases; nucleotides outside the gene matches: 10. Germline CDR1 and CDR2: SQVTM and ANQGSEA. This CDR3 spans 16 amino acids. CDR3 DNA: TGCAGCGTTGGGCAGGGGGTCAACTACAGCACAGATACGCAGTATTTT. It codes for CSVGQGVNYSTDTQYF.

This clonotype was counted many times. The CDR3 coding sequence is TGCAGTGCTAGGGCGGGAAGGGTTGAGACCCAGTACTTC. Translated, it gives CSARAGRVETQYF. The rearrangement uses TRBV20-1 and TRBJ2-5; tentative D call: TRBD2 (6 bases). V was clipped by 3 bases and J by 5 bases, with 13 bases between them. The CDR3 has 13 amino acids. Germline CDR1 reads DFQATT; CDR2 reads SNEGSKA (reference sequence).

This clonotype was counted ten times or more. The chain has TRBV20-1 and TRBJ2-1; 11 bases line up with TRBD2. The CDR3 is 15 residues long. CDR1 is DFQATT, CDR2 SNEGSKA, per germline (reference sequence). J was trimmed by 10 bases and V by 5 bases; bases with no gene match: 13. The CDR3 nucleotides are TGCAGTGCTCTCCCTTTAGCGGGGGGGCAGGAAGAGCAGTTCTTC. Residues: CSALPLAGGQEEQFF.

This clonotype was seen repeatedly, ten times or more. This chain joins TRBV12-3 or TRBV12-4 and TRBJ2-2, with 9 nucleotides matching TRBD2. The CDR3 extends over 15 amino acids. With V trimmed by 6 bases and J by 5 bases, 7 bases remained unmatched. CDR3 in amino acids: CASSGGGANTGELFF. In DNA form, the CDR3 reads TGTGCCAGCAGCGGCGGGGGGGCAAATACCGGGGAGCTGTTTTTT.

The sample holds many counts of this clonotype. The rearrangement joins TRBV20-1 to TRBJ2-3; TRBD1 matches 7 bases. CDR3 length: 16 amino acids. Germline V CDR1 and CDR2: DFQATT, SNEGSKA (reference sequence). The junction had 15 bases not matched to a gene; V was cut back by 4 bases and J by 5 bases. The CDR3 nucleotides are TGCAGTGCTAAGCCCAAACAGGGGTTTGGTAGAGATACGCAGTATTTT. Its translation is CSAKPKQGFGRDTQYF.

This clonotype was recorded many times. The chain has TRBV3-1 and TRBJ1-2, with D unclear. The germline V and J ends were trimmed by 1 base and 1 base, with 7 bases remaining between them. CDR1 and CDR2 (germline): LGHDT, YNNKEL (reference sequence). The CDR3 has 14 residues. Written as DNA, the CDR3 is TGTGCCAGCAGCCAAGGTCGGGGTAACTATGGCTACACCTTC. This sequence encodes CASSQGRGNYGYTF.

The table lists this clonotype with a few counts. Germline is not matched at one junction end, which may reflect a read error. This rearrangement joins TRBV7-7 to TRBJ2-5, with unresolved D. There are 13 residues in the CDR3. CDR1 SSHAT and CDR2 FNYEAQ come from the germline V gene (reference sequence). The CDR3 sequence is CASSLSQQETQYF. In DNA, the CDR3 is TGTGCTAGCAGCCTGAGCCAGCAAGAGACCCAGTACTTC.